This paragraph reports one T cell receptor beta chain. This clone was counted once. Its binding antigen is unknown. No base quality information exists; no much larger clone differs at one position. This entry belongs to a study of T cell clones after liver transplantation (dated by TCRdb to between 2019 and 2020). The study in broad terms: Samples were obtained from ITN030ST, a randomized trial in which withdrawal of immunosuppression was attempted within 2 years of liver transplantation. Donor-reactive T cell clones were identified by TCRbeta sequencing following a pre-transplant mixed lymphocyte reaction and were subsequently tracked in post-transplant blood. Third party-reactive TCRbeta sequences were also identified from pre-transplant MLRs to serve as an antigen-independent comparator for donor-reactive sequences. Of the eight recipients, three were HCV-positive, while the remaining recipients had been transplanted for non-autoimmune, non-viral indications. The subjects received no induction therapy and were kept on standard immunosuppression until randomization at 12-24 months post-transplant. To count as tolerant, a recipient had to stay completely off immunosuppression for at least one year without liver enzymes climbing beyond twice the upper limit of normal. Blood samples were taken pre-transplant, pre-randomization before withdrawal, and post-randomization after full withdrawal or failed withdrawal. The study cohort included 8 liver transplant recipients, of whom 3 were classified as tolerant and 5 as non-tolerant.

This specimen's time point label, per the study, means: pre-transplant. Unstimulated PBMCs, after thawing, were stained for CD3, CD4 and CD8 and then FACS-sorted into CD3+CD4+ and CD3+CD8+ populations. All 8 studied subjects were randomized to withdrawal of immunosuppression. Genomic DNA was isolated with the Qiagen DNeasy Blood and Tissue Kit. High-throughput TCRbeta CDR3 sequencing of frozen genomic DNA was performed by immunoSEQ, with PCR amplification, mapping, bias correction and internal controls included. Per the original workflow: Only productive rearrangements were retained, with each unique TCRbeta sequence defined by its CDR3 nucleotide sequence together with its V and J gene. A sequence counted as donor-reactive only if the sequence showed at least 5-fold expansion in CFSE-low cells compared with unstimulated pre-transplant cells and had a frequency of at least 0.01%. To ensure at least 90% detection power, minimum frequency thresholds were set for each subject based on that subject's lowest-template unstimulated sample. Jensen-Shannon divergence between the top 1000 TCRbeta sequences after and before transplant was used to measure repertoire turnover. Changes in detection of donor-reactive sequences were assessed with two-sided Fisher's exact tests. TCRdb holds this immuneACCESS table with in-frame rearrangements only. Some clones are missing; in checked studies, unresolved V genes explain under half, and the rest has no known cause. Clone size and V and J calls were adopted from that table, with D and trimming inferred from the DNA. For this sample the table gives around 60,000 clones, of which about two thirds were detected only once. The ten largest account for around 16% of the sample.

The CDR3 covers 12 residues, taking in both the cysteine and the phenylalanine. Just CDR3 DNA is preserved here, 36 bases in frame from base 1. According to the germline V gene, CDR1 reads ENHRY and CDR2 reads SYGVKD. The V and J ends are trimmed by 2 bases and 8 bases, leaving 6 bases between them. Points the paper makes about the study in general: After accounting for repertoire turnover, donor-reactive detection was significantly reduced in 7 of 8 subjects for CD4 and 8 of 8 for CD8. Donor-reactive sequences declined more than third party-reactive ones, suggesting partial antigen-specific deletion unrelated to withdrawal success. Low numbers of available donor cells limited the measurable donor-reactive repertoire in a couple of subjects. Circulating donor-reactive CD4 TCRbeta sequences fell significantly post-transplant in most of the 8 subjects, irrespective of tolerance or HCV status. Because of small, heterogeneous patient numbers and non-standardized post-transplant time points, the conclusions were only preliminary. Because no allograft tissue specimens were available, donor-reactive T cells may have migrated into the graft instead of being deleted.

The sample consisted of CD4+ T cells from blood, taken before liver transplant. The chain uses TRBV10-3 and TRBJ1-4; possibly the D gene is TRBD1, per 5 matching bases. The receptor's source is a human donor who received a liver transplant. For the CDR3, the sequence is CAISEGGEKLFF. The DNA reads as follows: TGTGCCATCAGTGAGGGGGGGGAAAAACTGTTTTTT.